The 10 T cell receptor beta chains in this list originate from one sample, sequenced in a study of T-cell memory formation after mild COVID-19 (dated by TCRdb to the early 2020s). The library was produced with 5' RACE. Instrument used: Illumina NovaSeq 6000. The public reads were run again by TCRdb, first through fastp at Q25 and then through MiXCR, and only productive beta chains were kept. Entries that share a CDR3 protein sequence are merged under the most common genes and DNA. The sample table records under 450,000 distinct CDR3 sequences; 23% of these occur just once. 13% of the sample belongs to the ten largest clones. Material: PBMCs or a T cell subset sorted from them (not recorded which). Every receptor here comes from an adult woman who had mild COVID-19 (a few samples of this study predate the infection). The sample titles of this study are shuffled in the database, so cell type and time point are left out; the donor was told from shared clones.

This chain uses TRBV7-9 with TRBJ2-1; 7 nucleotides line up with TRBD2. The CDR3 is made up of 15 amino acids. Per the germline V gene, CDR1 is SEHNR and CDR2 is FQNEAQ (reference sequence). The V and J ends lost 3 bases and 1 base, in that order; junction bases with no gene match: 3. For the CDR3, the DNA is TGTGCCAGCAGCTTCGCGGGAGTTTCCTACAATGAGCAGTTCTTC. This encodes CASSFAGVSYNEQFF.

The V gene is TRBV2, the J gene TRBJ2-7, with 7 positions matching TRBD2. Unmatched junction bases numbered 6, after V lost 2 bases and J lost 2 bases. Looked up from germline, CDR1 is SNHLY and CDR2 is FYNNEI. This CDR3 comprises 15 residues. Here the CDR3 DNA reads TGTGCCAGCAGTGAATGGGGGAGGGATCCCTACGAGCAGTACTTC. Translating it yields CASSEWGRDPYEQYF.

This chain connects TRBV6-6 to TRBJ2-1, with D possibly being TRBD2 (5 bases). The CDR3 is made up of 15 amino acids. Between the trimmed V and J ends, which lost 1 base and 5 bases, there was a span of 12 bases. CDR1 MNHNY and CDR2 SVGAGI come from the germline V gene (reference sequence). The CDR3 loop reads CASSYLGSPHNEQFF. Written as DNA, the CDR3 is TGTGCCAGCAGTTACTTAGGGAGTCCCCACAATGAGCAGTTCTTC.

This clonotype was recorded a few times. The V gene is TRBV4-2, the J gene TRBJ2-3; TRBD1 or TRBD2 may be the D gene (5 bases each). V was clipped by 8 bases and J by 1 base, with 7 bases between them. The CDR3 covers 12 residues. Germline V gene data show CDR1 as LGHNA and CDR2 as YNFKEQ. The CDR3 DNA reads TGTGCCAGCCGGGGACGCACAGATACGCAGTATTTT. It codes for CASRGRTDTQYF.

This clonotype showed up just a few times. The chain recombines TRBV7-6 with TRBJ2-1; possible D gene TRBD2, 6 bases. V was cut by 0 bases and J by 2 bases, with 11 bases left in between. CDR3 length equals 16 residues. Germline CDR1 is SGHVS and CDR2 is FNYEAQ. The CDR3 sequence is CASSLATAGTYNEQFF. DNA of the CDR3: TGTGCCAGCAGCTTAGCGACCGCGGGAACCTACAATGAGCAGTTCTTC.

This clonotype came up many times. The V gene is TRBV24-1, the J gene TRBJ2-3; TRBD1 matches 8 bases. The ends lost 11 bases at V and 0 bases at J; junction bases unmatched: 3. From germline, CDR1 is KGHDR and CDR2 SFDVKD. The CDR3 runs to 13 residues. This chain's CDR3 is CASRQGSTDTQYF. Written as DNA, the CDR3 is TGTGCCAGCCGACAGGGGAGCACAGATACGCAGTATTTT.

The V call is TRBV14, the J call TRBJ2-1; 11 bases agree with TRBD2. The CDR3 extends over 16 amino acids. Germline loops: CDR1 SGHDN, CDR2 FVKESK. After removal of 3 bases from V and 6 bases from J, the junction contained 7 bases not matched to a gene. This CDR3 reads CASSQVTSGRLNEQFF. The CDR3, as DNA: TGTGCCAGCAGCCAGGTTACTAGCGGGAGACTCAATGAGCAGTTCTTC.

This clonotype was recorded a few times. The chain links TRBV10-3 to TRBJ2-1; D gene unclear. CDR1 ENHRY and CDR2 SYGVKD come from the germline V gene. The CDR3 totals 11 residues. V was cut by 0 bases and J by 12 bases, with 6 bases left in between. The DNA of the CDR3 is TGTGCCATCAGTGAGTCGATAGGGCAGTTCTTC. It codes for CAISESIGQFF.

The J gene is TRBJ2-4, the V gene TRBV12-3 or TRBV12-4; D is uncertain. This CDR3 spans 17 amino acids. Trimming took 1 base from V and 0 from J, leaving 13 bases between them. CDR3 residues: CASSLGRPVLAKNIQYF. Written as DNA, the CDR3 is TGTGCCAGCAGTTTAGGACGGCCAGTCCTAGCCAAAAACATTCAGTACTTC.

In this sample, this clonotype turned up a few times. This chain joins TRBV29-1 and TRBJ2-7; D gene unclear. Trimming took 4 bases from V and 6 from J, leaving 16 bases between them. The CDR3 is made up of 13 amino acids. Germline CDR1 is SQVTM and CDR2 is ANQGSEA. The CDR3 bases are TGCAGCGTTGTAGCATTGCTCTTGGGCGAGCAGTACTTC. Its translation is CSVVALLLGEQYF.